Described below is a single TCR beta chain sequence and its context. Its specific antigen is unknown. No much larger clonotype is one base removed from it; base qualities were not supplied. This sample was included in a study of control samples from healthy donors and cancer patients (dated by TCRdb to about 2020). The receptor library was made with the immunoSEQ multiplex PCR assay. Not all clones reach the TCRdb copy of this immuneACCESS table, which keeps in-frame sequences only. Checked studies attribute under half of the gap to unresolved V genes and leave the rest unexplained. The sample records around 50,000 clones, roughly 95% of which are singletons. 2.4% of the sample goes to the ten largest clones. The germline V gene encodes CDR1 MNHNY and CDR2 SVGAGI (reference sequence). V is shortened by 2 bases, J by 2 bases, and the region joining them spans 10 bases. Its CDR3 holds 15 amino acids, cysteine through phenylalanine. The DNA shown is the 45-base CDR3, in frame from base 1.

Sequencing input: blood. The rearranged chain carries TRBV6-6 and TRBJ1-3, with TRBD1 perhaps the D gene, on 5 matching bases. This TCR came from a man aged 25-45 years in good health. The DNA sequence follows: TGTGCCAGCAGTTACGGCGTAGGGGCTGGAAACACCATATATTTT. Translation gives CASSYGVGAGNTIYF.